The 26 T cell receptor beta chains below all came from one sample that was sequenced in a study of T cell responses to AZD1222 COVID-19 vaccine. Assay used: immunoSEQ multiplex PCR; TCRdb lists only in-frame clones, some missing. This sample carries more than 85,000 clones, about 86% of them seen once, and the ten largest clones take approximately 3.3%. Sequencing was performed on peripheral blood, taken on day 0 of AZD1222 vaccination. These receptors came from an adult in good health.

The J gene is TRBJ1-2, the V gene TRBV7-9; possibly TRBD1 for D (6 bases). Germline V gives CDR1 SEHNR, CDR2 FQNEAQ (reference sequence). Trimming took off 4 bases at V and 3 bases at J, with 12 bases between the two ends. This CDR3 contains 14 residues. CDR3 amino acids: CASSSRGPDYGYTF. The CDR3 coding sequence is TGTGCCAGCAGCTCCCGGGGGCCGGACTATGGCTACACCTTC. The entire variable domain, with the rest obtained from reference TRBV7-9 and TRBJ1-2, is as follows: DTGVSQNPRHKITKRGQNVTFRCDPISEHNRLYWYRQTLGQGPEFLTYFQNEAQLEKSRLLSDRFSAERPKGSFSTLEIQRTEQGDSAMYLCASSSRGPDYGYTFGSGTRLTVV.

The chain combines TRBV3-1 (or the pseudogene TRBV3-2) with TRBJ2-3; D remains ambiguous. The CDR3 has 14 amino acids. The germline V gene has CDR1 LGHDT and CDR2 YNNKEL (reference sequence). The ends were cut back, 1 base at V and 3 bases at J, with 8 bases in the middle. CDR3 in DNA: TGTGCCAGCAGCCAAGGCTCCGGGACAGATACGCAGTATTTT. This sequence encodes CASSQGSGTDTQYF.

The rearrangement links TRBV6-6 to TRBJ2-1, with a possible D match to TRBD2 (5 bases). V lost 5 bases and J lost 9, with 17 bases in between. The CDR3 length is 14 residues. Germline CDR1 is MNHNY and CDR2 is SVGAGI (reference sequence). The CDR3 loop reads CASSTGNGAIEQFF. CDR3 coding DNA: TGTGCCAGCAGTACCGGGAATGGAGCCATTGAGCAGTTCTTC.

CDR3 loop: CASSIGVGQLNYGYTF. Here the CDR3 DNA reads TGTGCCAGTAGTATTGGGGTCGGGCAGCTAAACTATGGCTACACCTTC. The chain carries TRBV19 and TRBJ1-2; D gene uncertain. The V end was cut by 3 bases, the J end by 2 bases, with 16 bases between. The CDR3 is made up of 16 amino acids. The germline V gene has CDR1 LNHDA and CDR2 SQIVND (reference sequence).

The CDR3 here is CASSPYRNANEQFF. The CDR3 DNA sequence: TGTGCCAGCAGTCCTTATCGGAATGCTAATGAGCAGTTCTTC. The rearrangement joins TRBV27 to TRBJ2-1; D gene ambiguous. This CDR3 comprises 14 residues. The germline CDR1 and CDR2 sequences are MNHEY and SMNVEV (reference sequence). The V end lost 5 bases, the J end lost 7 bases, and 15 bases lay between the germline ends.

V is TRBV7-6 and J is TRBJ2-1; D gene uncertain. CDR1 is SGHVS and CDR2 is FNYEAQ in the germline V gene. The CDR3 length is 20 residues. The V end lost 2 bases, the J end lost 0 bases, and 23 bases lay between the germline ends. CDR3 DNA sequence: TGTGCCAGCAGCTTAAACATACCTCTCAGACTCGCAAGCTCCTACAATGAGCAGTTCTTC. Residues: CASSLNIPLRLASSYNEQFF.

This clone has a single count. The chain joins TRBV6-1 to TRBJ2-7, with 13 bases aligning to TRBD2. The germline V gene encodes CDR1 MNHNS and CDR2 SASEGT. After removal of 2 bases from V and 11 bases from J, the junction contained 6 bases not matched to a gene. There are 14 residues in the CDR3. Here the CDR3 reads CASSESGLAGHKYF. The CDR3 region has the DNA TGTGCCAGCAGTGAATCGGGACTAGCGGGGCATAAGTACTTC.

The chain links TRBV9 to TRBJ2-3; TRBD2 matches at 9 bases. Unmatched junction bases numbered 9, after V lost 3 bases and J lost 4 bases. The germline gives CDR1 SGDLS, CDR2 YYNGEE. The CDR3 extends over 16 amino acids. The CDR3 here is CASSAQPGLAADTQYF. The CDR3 nucleotides are TGTGCCAGCAGCGCGCAGCCGGGACTAGCTGCAGATACGCAGTATTTT.

This sequence joins TRBV7-8 and TRBJ2-1; 10 bases match TRBD1. The CDR3 extends over 13 amino acids. CDR1 SGHVS and CDR2 FQNEAQ come from the germline V gene. V lost 5 bases and J lost 10; bases outside the gene matches: 5. CDR3 coding DNA: TGTGCCAGCAGCCATGACAGGGGGCAGGAGCAGTTCTTC. Its translation: CASSHDRGQEQFF.

The chain couples TRBV6-5 to TRBJ1-2; D remains ambiguous. CDR1 is MNHEY, CDR2 SVGAGI, per germline. The V end lost 8 bases, the J end lost 2 bases, and 15 bases lay between the germline ends. The CDR3 has 14 residues. In nucleotides, the CDR3 is TGTGCCAGCGAGGACCCGGCGCAGAACTATGGCTACACCTTC. Translation: CASEDPAQNYGYTF.

The V gene is TRBV12-3 or TRBV12-4, the J gene TRBJ2-2; maybe TRBD2 (5 bases). This CDR3 region has 13 residues. The V end lost 3 bases, the J end lost 4 bases, and 6 bases lay between the germline ends. The DNA of the CDR3 is TGTGCCAGCAGTTTTCGGGGCACCGGGGAGCTGTTTTTT. It encodes CASSFRGTGELFF.

The J gene is TRBJ1-2, the V gene TRBV3-1 (or the pseudogene TRBV3-2); D is unclear. Trimming took off 6 bases at V and 7 bases at J, with 12 bases between the two ends. Germline V gives CDR1 LGHDT, CDR2 YNNKEL (reference sequence). The CDR3 totals 12 residues. CDR3 in amino acids: CASRVGVGGYTF. DNA for the CDR3: TGTGCCAGCAGGGTTGGGGTGGGTGGCTACACCTTC.

This chain uses TRBV7-8 with TRBJ1-4; D gene uncertain. V lost 3 bases to trimming and J lost 4 bases, with 9 bases between them. Per the germline V gene, CDR1 is SGHVS and CDR2 is FQNEAQ. The CDR3 extends over 14 amino acids. The CDR3 bases are TGTGCCAGCAGCTTTTCTGGGCATAATGAAAAACTGTTTTTT. Its protein product is CASSFSGHNEKLFF.

The CDR3 sequence is CASSRDRPPWGYTF. The CDR3 bases are TGTGCCAGCAGCCGGGACAGGCCCCCATGGGGCTACACCTTC. The J gene is TRBJ1-2, the V gene TRBV25-1, with 8 nucleotides matching TRBD1. CDR3 size: 14 residues. Losses at the gene ends were 6 bases for V and 8 bases for J; bases not matched to a gene: 11. The V gene's germline CDR1 is MGHDK and CDR2 SYGVNS.

V usage is TRBV11-2 and J usage is TRBJ1-1, with a tentative D call TRBD1 (6 bases). The CDR3 runs 14 residues. Trimming took off 1 base at V and 2 bases at J, with 8 bases between the two ends. From germline, CDR1 is SGHAT and CDR2 FQNNGV. The CDR3 protein is CASSLVGQNTEAFF. DNA of the CDR3: TGTGCCAGCAGCTTAGTGGGACAAAACACTGAAGCTTTCTTT.

Here the CDR3 DNA reads TGTGCCAGCAGTTACCGTCCTAGCGGGACTAGCACAGATACGCAGTATTTT. Residues: CASSYRPSGTSTDTQYF. The chain is built from TRBV6-2 or TRBV6-3 and TRBJ2-3; 9 positions match TRBD2. Germline V CDR1 and CDR2: MNHEY, SVGEGT. The CDR3 runs to 17 residues. V shed 2 bases, J shed 0 bases, and the junction held 6 bases outside the gene matches.

V gene TRBV6-6 combines with J gene TRBJ2-1; 7 bases agree with TRBD1. The germline gives CDR1 MNHNY, CDR2 SVGAGI (reference sequence). The CDR3 runs to 12 residues. V lost 1 base, J lost 13 bases, and 4 bases stayed unmatched. Here the CDR3 reads CASSYWDSPQFF. In DNA, the CDR3 is TGTGCCAGCAGTTACTGGGACAGCCCCCAGTTCTTC.

This sequence joins TRBV6-5 and TRBJ1-2, with unresolved D. This CDR3 has 15 amino acids. V was shortened by 7 bases and J by 7 bases, with 22 bases between the two germline ends. Germline V lookup: CDR1 MNHEY, CDR2 SVGAGI. The CDR3 is CASTGSTIRSAGYTF. CDR3 DNA sequence: TGTGCCAGCACCGGATCCACGATCCGATCGGCTGGCTACACCTTC.

This clone was picked up a small number of times. CDR3 sequence (DNA): TGTGCCAGCAGCTCCTCCCGGGACAGGGGCACCCCGAGGGAAAAACTGTTTTTT. Amino acids: CASSSSRDRGTPREKLFF. J is TRBJ1-4 and V is TRBV7-9; 10 bases line up with TRBD1. J gave up 8 bases and V 4 bases, and 16 bases lay outside the gene matches. CDR1 is SEHNR, CDR2 FQNEAQ, per germline (reference sequence). There are 18 residues in the CDR3.

The chain has TRBV15 and TRBJ1-5; possible D gene TRBD1, 5 bases. Trimming left V 3 bases short and J 0 bases short, with 12 bases between. The CDR3 loop spans 16 amino acids. The V gene's germline CDR1 is LNHNV and CDR2 YYDKDF (reference sequence). CDR3 in amino acids: CATSRALTDSNQPQHF. CDR3 in DNA: TGTGCCACCAGCAGGGCTCTGACAGATAGCAATCAGCCCCAGCATTTT.

The count of this clone is one. The J gene is TRBJ1-2, the V gene TRBV4-3; unclear D gene. Germline assignment: CDR1 LGHNA and CDR2 YSLEER. There are 15 residues in the CDR3. Trimming stripped 0 bases from V and 8 bases from J, with 16 bases between. CDR3 coding DNA: TGCGCCAGCAGCCAAGAGACTCGGCTCCTGGACGGCTACACCTTC. It translates to CASSQETRLLDGYTF.

This clone showed up just a few times. The V gene is TRBV28, the J gene TRBJ1-1; D is unclear. V was shortened by 2 bases and J by 4 bases, with 11 bases between the two germline ends. The CDR3 consists of 14 residues. Germline CDR1 MDHEN, CDR2 SYDVKM. The CDR3 coding sequence is TGTGCCAGCAGTTTAATGCCGGGCGTCACTGAAGCTTTCTTT. Amino acids: CASSLMPGVTEAFF.

The V gene is TRBV11-3, the J gene TRBJ2-2; D assignment may be TRBD1 or TRBD2 (6 bases each). The germline V gene encodes CDR1 SGHNT and CDR2 YENEEA. V lost 5 bases, J lost 2 bases, and 15 bases lay in between. This CDR3 region has 16 residues. CDR3 residues: CASSGGPDSNTGELFF. CDR3 DNA sequence: TGTGCCAGCAGCGGGGGGCCCGACTCCAACACCGGGGAGCTGTTTTTT.

The chain is built from TRBV19 and TRBJ1-2, with a tentative D call TRBD1 (6 bases). CDR3 length: 14 amino acids. V was shortened by 8 bases and J by 2 bases, with 15 bases between the two germline ends. Germline CDR1 is LNHDA and CDR2 is SQIVND (reference sequence). The CDR3 spells CASSRGGGNYGYTF. The CDR3 DNA follows: TGTGCCAGTTCCCGAGGGGGGGGGAACTATGGCTACACCTTC. The full variable domain, its missing parts supplied by reference TRBV19 and TRBJ1-2, is DGGITQSPKYLFRKEGQNVTLSCEQNLNHDAMYWYRQDPGQGLRLIYYSQIVNDFQKGDIAEGYSVSREKKESFPLTVTSAQKNPTAFYLCASSRGGGNYGYTFGSGTRLTVV.

Only a few counts were recorded for this clone. This CDR3 reads CASSSRLDQPQHF. In DNA form, the CDR3 reads TGTGCCAGCAGTTCCAGGCTGGATCAGCCCCAGCATTTT. The rearrangement joins TRBV6-5 to TRBJ1-5; no firm D call. Germline lookup yields CDR1 MNHEY and CDR2 SVGAGI. V was trimmed by 4 bases and J by 5 bases, leaving 9 bases between them. This CDR3 spans 13 amino acids.

V is TRBV4-1 and J is TRBJ2-7; TRBD2 agrees at 8 bases. The CDR3 sequence is 17 residues long. CDR1 is MGHRA and CDR2 is YSYEKL in the germline V gene. The V and J ends lost 3 bases and 2 bases, in that order; junction bases with no gene match: 12. CDR3 nucleotide sequence: TGCGCCAGCAGCCACACCGATCTGGGTAGCGGGGCCTACGAGCAGTACTTC. It codes for CASSHTDLGSGAYEQYF.